These 25 T cell receptor beta chains were all obtained from the same sample, sequenced in a study of read filtering for tumor transcriptome and immune sequencing (dated by TCRdb to 2018 to 2020). Instrument used: Illumina HiSeq 4000. TCR libraries were built from approximately 400 ng RNA with the Immunoverse kit, using molecular barcoded adaptors covering alpha/delta and beta/gamma chains. Using fastp trimming at Q25 and MiXCR clonotype assembly, TCRdb reanalyzed the public sequencing data and kept in-frame beta chains. Every entry covers one CDR3 protein and lists the most common genes and DNA from its rows. For this sample there are about 86,000 distinct CDR3 sequences; roughly an eighth appear just once. 14% to 15% of the sample comes from the top ten. Material: a population of CD138-negative cells sorted from bone marrow. The cell subset or site label corresponds to: bone marrow mononuclear cells depleted of CD138+ plasma/myeloma cells by negative magnetic selection. These receptor sequences come from a donor at least 40 years old with multiple myeloma.

Points on this clonotype: A clone one base away is much larger, so this may be a read error. The chain joins TRBV29-1 to TRBJ2-1; D gene ambiguous. The CDR3 length is 15 residues. Germline lookup yields CDR1 SQVTM and CDR2 ANQGSEA. The V and J ends lost 5 bases and 3 bases respectively, with 17 bases between them. The DNA of the CDR3 is TGCAGCGTTTTGGCAGCCTCGAGCTTCTACAATGAGCAGTTCTTC. This sequence encodes CSVLAASSFYNEQFF.

There are a few counts of this clonotype. The gene calls are TRBV7-6 and TRBJ2-5; TRBD1 aligns across 8 bases. With 4 bases clipped from V and 1 base from J, the junction kept 8 bases outside the gene matches. The CDR3 extends over 16 amino acids. CDR1 and CDR2 (germline): SGHVS, FNYEAQ. The CDR3, as DNA: TGTGCCAGCAGCTCCTATTCTGGGACAGGCCAAGAGACCCAGTACTTC. It yields the protein CASSSYSGTGQETQYF.

This clonotype was detected many times. CDR3 in amino acids: CASSSSAGGYSDTQYF. CDR3 DNA: TGTGCCAGCAGCTCTTCTGCGGGAGGGTACTCAGATACGCAGTATTTT. V is TRBV11-2 and J is TRBJ2-3, with 9 bases fitting TRBD2. Unmatched junction bases numbered 9, after V lost 4 bases and J lost 4 bases. CDR1 is SGHAT, CDR2 FQNNGV, per germline. The CDR3 is 16 residues long. The full variable domain, rest sourced from reference TRBV11-2 and TRBJ2-3, is EAGVAQSPRYKIIEKRQSVAFWCNPISGHATLYWYQQILGQGPKLLIQFQNNGVVDDSQLPKDRFSAERLKGVDSTLKIQPAKLEDSAVYLCASSSSAGGYSDTQYFGPGTRLTVL.

In the case of this clonotype: A read error is possible here, since a much larger clone lies one base away. Without the conserved terminal phenylalanine or tryptophan, this CDR3 likely stems from a read error. The CDR3 sequence: CASSPPVGEQYC. CDR3 nucleotide sequence: TGCGCCAGCAGCCCCCCGGTTGGAGAGCAGTACTGC. The chain couples TRBV5-1 to TRBJ2-7; no definite D call. Germline V gene data show CDR1 as SGHRS and CDR2 as YFSETQ. The CDR3 has 12 amino acids. V was trimmed by 4 bases and J by 7 bases, leaving 12 bases between them.

In its sample, this clonotype was seen many times. The rearrangement uses TRBV28 and TRBJ2-5, with a tentative D call TRBD1 (6 bases). The length of the CDR3 is 15 residues. V was pared by 5 bases and J by 5 bases, with 18 bases between. Germline CDR1 is MDHEN and CDR2 is SYDVKM. The CDR3 region is CASSARGRYRETQYF. The CDR3 coding sequence is TGTGCCAGCAGTGCTAGGGGGAGATACAGGGAGACCCAGTACTTC.

This clonotype was seen repeatedly, ten times or more. The genes are TRBV7-9 and TRBJ2-5; D is unclear. CDR1 SEHNR and CDR2 FQNEAQ come from the germline V gene (reference sequence). Trimming removed 3 bases at V and 2 bases at J, with 7 bases between. CDR3 length equals 13 residues. The CDR3 loop is CASSFLGQETQYF. Written as DNA, the CDR3 is TGTGCCAGCAGCTTTCTGGGACAAGAGACCCAGTACTTC.

This clonotype was recorded many times. The chain employs TRBV29-1 and TRBJ2-3, with D possibly matching TRBD2 (5 bases). Between the trimmed V and J ends, which lost 4 bases and 3 bases, there was a span of 17 bases. This CDR3 has 15 amino acids. Per the germline V gene, CDR1 is SQVTM and CDR2 is ANQGSEA. The CDR3 nucleotides read TGCAGCGTTGTTTTCCATAACCGGGGAACAGATACGCAGTATTTT. Protein product: CSVVFHNRGTDTQYF.

In this sample, this clonotype turned up many times. V usage is TRBV14 and J usage is TRBJ2-5; the D gene is possibly TRBD2 (6 bases). The V and J ends lost 4 bases and 5 bases respectively, with 14 bases between them. The length of the CDR3 is 14 residues. Germline CDR1 SGHDN, CDR2 FVKESK. CDR3 region: CASSPLTGRETQYF. Written as DNA, the CDR3 is TGTGCCAGCAGCCCGTTAACGGGGAGGGAGACCCAGTACTTC.

The table lists this clonotype with many counts. The chain combines TRBV5-1 with TRBJ2-1, with D maybe TRBD1 (7 bases). Germline-derived CDR1 and CDR2 are SGHRS and YFSETQ. There are 16 residues in the CDR3. The V gene lost 1 base and the J gene lost 4 bases, with 15 bases spanning the gap. CDR3 loop: CASSLQGEAGYNEQFF. The CDR3 DNA follows: TGCGCCAGCAGCTTGCAGGGGGAGGCGGGGTACAATGAGCAGTTCTTC.

This clonotype was counted at least ten times. The J gene is TRBJ2-7, the V gene TRBV18; tentative D call: TRBD1 (5 bases). V gave up 0 bases and J gave up 7 bases, with 10 bases separating them. The CDR3 totals 13 residues. The germline CDR1 and CDR2 sequences are KGHSH and LQKENI. CDR3 bases: TGTGCCAGCTCACCACCCATCCCAGGGGAGCAGTACTTC. Protein sequence: CASSPPIPGEQYF.

This clonotype was recorded a few times. A much larger clone is a single base away; this may be a read error. The J gene is TRBJ2-7, the V gene TRBV6-6; 9 bases are a match to TRBD1. From germline, CDR1 is MNHNY and CDR2 SVGAGI (reference sequence). There are 13 residues in the CDR3. V shed 10 bases, J shed 6 bases, and the junction held 10 bases outside the gene matches. In DNA form, the CDR3 reads TGTGCCATCGTCCGGGACAGGGTTACCGAGCAGTACTTC. Residues: CAIVRDRVTEQYF.

V gene TRBV20-1 combines with J gene TRBJ2-2, with D possibly matching TRBD2 (6 bases). The germline V gene has CDR1 DFQATT and CDR2 SNEGSKA (reference sequence). Trimming took off 3 bases at V and 1 base at J, with 21 bases between the two ends. The CDR3 runs 18 residues. CDR3 loop: CSASAHGGSGENTGELFF. For the CDR3, the DNA is TGCAGTGCTAGTGCCCATGGGGGGAGCGGAGAGAACACCGGGGAGCTGTTTTTT.

This clonotype was counted ten times or more. V gene TRBV29-1 combines with J gene TRBJ2-3, with D uncertain. Looked up from germline, CDR1 is SQVTM and CDR2 is ANQGSEA. The CDR3 consists of 13 residues. Trimming cost V 3 bases and J 4 bases, with 11 bases left between them. CDR3 region: CSVDDARSDTQYF. In DNA form, the CDR3 reads TGCAGCGTTGACGACGCCAGATCAGATACGCAGTATTTT.

This clonotype was found many times. The chain has TRBV7-9 and TRBJ2-1; weak D call: TRBD2 (6 bases). Germline V gene lookup returns CDR1 SEHNR and CDR2 FQNEAQ (reference sequence). Deletions cut 1 base from V and 0 bases from J, with 13 bases between. The CDR3 totals 17 residues. The CDR3 DNA follows: TGTGCCAGCAGCTTAGGCGGGGCGGGGAGCTCCTACAATGAGCAGTTCTTC. Its protein product is CASSLGGAGSSYNEQFF. Full variable domain (rest looked up from reference TRBV7-9 and TRBJ2-1): DTGVSQNPRHKITKRGQNVTFRCDPISEHNRLYWYRQTLGQGPEFLTYFQNEAQLEKSRLLSDRFSAERPKGSFSTLEIQRTEQGDSAMYLCASSLGGAGSSYNEQFFGPGTRLTVL.

This clonotype came up once. An end of the junction does not agree with germline; a read error may underlie this. The V gene is TRBV29-1, the J gene TRBJ2-1; 7 nucleotides match TRBD1. There are 14 residues in the CDR3. Germline CDR1 reads SQVTM; CDR2 reads ANQGSEA. The CDR3: CSVDSRDSLNEQLF. The CDR3 DNA sequence: TGCAGCGTTGACTCCCGGGACAGCCTTAATGAGCAGCTCTTC.

A word on this clonotype: A clone one base away is much larger, so this may be a read error. This chain uses TRBV11-2 with TRBJ2-1; 11 bases match TRBD2. J gave up 12 bases and V 5 bases, and 12 bases lay outside the gene matches. Germline V gene sequence: CDR1 SGHAT, CDR2 FQNNGV. This CDR3 contains 15 residues. CDR3 in amino acids: CASSRLAGGRDGQFF. The CDR3 DNA sequence: TGTGCCAGCAGCCGATTAGCGGGAGGGCGCGATGGGCAGTTCTTC.

J is TRBJ2-1 and V is TRBV29-1, with 9 bases matching TRBD1. Germline V gives CDR1 SQVTM, CDR2 ANQGSEA. Germline trimming cut 5 bases from V and 6 bases from J; bases unmatched to any gene: 8. The CDR3 sequence is 14 residues long. Here the CDR3 DNA reads TGCAGCGTTTGGGGGACAGGGTATCGCAATGAGCAGTTCTTC. Translating gives CSVWGTGYRNEQFF.

This clonotype was seen at least ten times. The chain recombines TRBV4-1 with TRBJ2-6, with D uncertain. The ends were cut back, 6 bases at V and 1 base at J, with 7 bases in the middle. Germline V gene lookup returns CDR1 MGHRA and CDR2 YSYEKL. The CDR3 is 14 amino acids. For the CDR3, the DNA is TGCGCCAGCAGGTCCGTATCTGGGGCCAACGTCCTGACTTTC. It specifies CASRSVSGANVLTF.

At least ten counts were recorded for this clonotype. The CDR3 region has the DNA TGCAGTGCCCGAAGCGGGATCGGCACAGATACGCAGTATTTT. Translated: CSARSGIGTDTQYF. The J gene is TRBJ2-3, the V gene TRBV20-1, with 7 nucleotides matching TRBD2. The J segment lost 1 base and the V segment lost 6 bases, leaving 7 bases of the junction unmatched. CDR1 and CDR2 (germline): DFQATT, SNEGSKA (reference sequence). The CDR3 consists of 14 residues.

In this sample, this clonotype turned up a few times. The J gene is TRBJ2-3, the V gene TRBV7-9; the match to TRBD2 covers 7 bases. Germline V gene data show CDR1 as SEHNR and CDR2 as FQNEAQ (reference sequence). CDR3 length: 16 residues. V trimming: 5 bases; J trimming: 0 bases; junction bases outside the gene matches: 8. The CDR3 DNA reads as TGTGCCAGCAGCCGGGGTCTAGCGGCTAGCACAGATACGCAGTATTTT. Translated: CASSRGLAASTDTQYF.

This clonotype was found many times. The rearrangement links TRBV7-9 to TRBJ2-1; no definite D call. Germline V CDR1 and CDR2: SEHNR, FQNEAQ (reference sequence). V lost 4 bases and J lost 9, with 10 bases in between. The CDR3 has 12 amino acids. The CDR3 DNA reads TGTGCCAGCAGCTCAGCGTATGGTGAGCAGTTCTTC. This codes for CASSSAYGEQFF.

The gene calls are TRBV5-1 and TRBJ2-1; 7 bases agree with TRBD2. Per germline, CDR1 SGHRS and CDR2 YFSETQ. The CDR3 runs 16 residues. J lost 2 bases, V lost 4 bases, and 9 bases had no gene match. Here the CDR3 reads CASSMGAGETYNEQFF. CDR3 coding DNA: TGCGCCAGCAGCATGGGCGCGGGGGAAACCTACAATGAGCAGTTCTTC.

This clonotype showed up many times. The V call is TRBV7-3, the J call TRBJ2-2, with D hard to call. This CDR3 has 13 amino acids. Germline assignment: CDR1 SGHTA and CDR2 FQGTGA. V was pared by 2 bases and J by 3 bases, with 4 bases between. The CDR3 region has the DNA TGTGCCAGCAGCTTAGCAGACACCGGGGAGCTGTTTTTT. This sequence encodes CASSLADTGELFF.

Regarding this clonotype: Being one base from a much bigger clone, this may be a read error. The gene calls are TRBV6-2 or TRBV6-3 and TRBJ2-1; TRBD2 agrees at 15 bases. This CDR3 contains 19 residues. The V gene's germline CDR1 is MNHEY and CDR2 SVGEGT. CDR3 in DNA: TGTGCCAGCACAACCAGAAAGGGGACTAGCGGGAGGAACTACAATGGGCAGTTCTTC. Encoded protein: CASTTRKGTSGRNYNGQFF.

The table lists this clonotype with many counts. J is TRBJ1-2 and V is TRBV4-2; possible D gene TRBD1, 5 bases. Germline V CDR1 and CDR2: LGHNA, YNFKEQ. The CDR3 runs to 20 residues. V shed 0 bases and J shed 0 bases, with 23 bases lying between them. CDR3 sequence reads: CASSQDGGRGLGLSNYGYTF. The DNA for the CDR3 is TGTGCCAGCAGCCAAGATGGTGGGCGGGGCCTAGGTCTCTCTAACTATGGCTACACCTTC.